These T cell receptor beta chains were read from a single sample in a study of blood T cell repertoires in COVID-19. The protocol was immunoSEQ multiplex PCR, while the TCRdb copy is restricted to in-frame clones and leaves out a portion. The repertoire consists of tens of thousands of clones, with about nine tenths occurring once and the leading ten covering roughly 9%. The specimen sequenced was peripheral blood. The receptors derive from a human donor in a cohort sampled during active COVID-19. Each CDR3 is given with its conserved first and last residue. D genes are given only for firm matches.

TRBD2	TRBJ2-7	TRBV18	TGTGCCAGCTCACCCCAGGGAGGGCCCTACGAGCAGTACTTC	CASSPQGGPYEQYF
NA	TRBJ1-2	TRBV19	TGTGCCAGTAGTATAGGGACAGTTCCCCGCTACACCTTC	CASSIGTVPRYTF
TRBD1	TRBJ2-2	TRBV9	TGTGCCAGCAGCGTAGCCACAGGGGGCTCCGGGGAGCTGTTTTTT	CASSVATGGSGELFF
TRBD2	TRBJ2-2	TRBV28	TGTGCCAGCAGTCTACCTAGCGGGAGAGGGACCGGGGAGCTGTTTTTT	CASSLPSGRGTGELFF
NA	TRBJ2-1	TRBV7-9	TGTGCCAGCAGCTTAGCTCTAGCTGACGTCCACAATGAGCAGTTCTTC	CASSLALADVHNEQFF
TRBD1	TRBJ1-1	TRBV29-1	TGCAGCGTTGGCCCCGGACAGGGCATGAACACTGAAGCTTTCTTT	CSVGPGQGMNTEAFF
TRBD2	TRBJ2-7	TRBV3-1/TRBV3-2	TGTGCCAGCAGCGCCGGACTAGCGGGGAACTACGAGCAGTACTTC	CASSAGLAGNYEQYF
TRBD2	TRBJ2-5	TRBV7-3	TGTGCCAGCCACCTAAGCGGGATCCAAGAGACCCAGTACTTC	CASHLSGIQETQYF
NA	TRBJ1-5	TRBV3-1/TRBV3-2	TGTGCCAGCAGCCAAGAATATAAGGGGAATCAGCCCCAGCATTTT	CASSQEYKGNQPQHF
NA	TRBJ2-7	TRBV28	TGTGCCAGCAGTTTGGGGCAGCCCAGCGAGCAGTACTTC	CASSLGQPSEQYF
NA	TRBJ2-1	TRBV5-1	TGCGCCAGCAGCTTGGCTCCACTAAACAATGAGCAGTTCTTC	CASSLAPLNNEQFF
NA	TRBJ2-1	TRBV19	TGTGCCAGTAGTTCTGCCTACTGGCAGTTCTTC	CASSSAYWQFF
NA	TRBJ1-1	TRBV18	TGTGCCAGCTCCCAAAACTCCCCCGGCACTGAAGCTTTCTTT	CASSQNSPGTEAFF
TRBD2	TRBJ2-1	TRBV6-1	TGTGCCAGCAGTGTACTAGCGGGGGGGACGTACAATGAGCAGTTCTTC	CASSVLAGGTYNEQFF
NA	TRBJ1-2	TRBV27	TGTGCCAGCAGTTTCTCCGGTGCCTATGGCTACACCTTC	CASSFSGAYGYTF
NA	TRBJ1-4	TRBV9	TGTGCCAGCAGCGTCGCCAGTAATGAAAAACTGTTTTTT	CASSVASNEKLFF